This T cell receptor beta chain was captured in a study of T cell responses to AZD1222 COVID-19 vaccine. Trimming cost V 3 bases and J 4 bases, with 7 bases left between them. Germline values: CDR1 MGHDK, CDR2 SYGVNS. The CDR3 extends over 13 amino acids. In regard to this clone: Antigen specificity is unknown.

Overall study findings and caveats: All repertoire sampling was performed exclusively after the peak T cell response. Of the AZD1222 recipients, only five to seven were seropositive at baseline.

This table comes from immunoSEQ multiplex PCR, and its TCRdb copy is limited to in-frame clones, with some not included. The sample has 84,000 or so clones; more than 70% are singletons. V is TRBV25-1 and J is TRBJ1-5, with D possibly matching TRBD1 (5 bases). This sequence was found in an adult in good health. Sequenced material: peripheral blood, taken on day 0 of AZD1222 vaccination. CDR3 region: CASSDDRNQPQHF. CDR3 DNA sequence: TGTGCCAGCAGTGACGACAGAAATCAGCCCCAGCATTTT.